A single sample gave rise to the 13 T cell receptor beta chains below, sequenced in a study of OX40 agonist ivuxolimab in advanced cancers. Only in-frame clones appear in the TCRdb table, and some are missing; sequencing was by immunoSEQ multiplex PCR. The sample shows 65,000 to 80,000 clones, 84% of them seen only once. Sequences were derived from CD4+ or CD8+ T cells sorted from blood, sampled in a trial of the OX40 agonist ivuxolimab. The receptors come from an adult with an advanced solid tumor such as melanoma, head and neck, liver or kidney cancer.

V usage is TRBV10-2 and J usage is TRBJ1-2; D gene ambiguous. CDR3 length: 15 amino acids. The ends were cut back, 2 bases at V and 3 bases at J, with 13 bases in the middle. From germline, CDR1 is WSHSY and CDR2 SAAADI. This CDR3 reads CASSEPAVQDYGYTF. The CDR3 nucleotides are TGCGCCAGCAGTGAGCCAGCAGTACAAGACTATGGCTACACCTTC.

The chain links TRBV4-2 to TRBJ2-7, with D unclear. This CDR3 contains 14 residues. Trimming removed 1 base at V and 4 bases at J, with 11 bases between. Germline lookup yields CDR1 LGHNA and CDR2 YNFKEQ. Here the CDR3 reads CASSQVLLGYEQYF. In DNA, the CDR3 is TGTGCCAGCAGCCAAGTTCTTCTAGGGTACGAGCAGTACTTC.

The chain links TRBV7-2 to TRBJ2-7; D not certain. V was clipped by 2 bases and J by 4 bases, with 9 bases between them. The length of the CDR3 is 13 residues. Germline V gene lookup returns CDR1 SGHTA and CDR2 FQGNSA. This chain's CDR3 is CASSLSQYYEQYF. The DNA for the CDR3 is TGTGCCAGCAGCTTATCACAGTATTACGAGCAGTACTTC.

The rearrangement joins TRBV7-2 to TRBJ2-7, with unresolved D. CDR1 and CDR2 from the germline V gene are SGHTA and FQGNSA. Trimming cost V 5 bases and J 2 bases, with 7 bases left between them. The CDR3 has 12 amino acids. In nucleotides, the CDR3 is TGTGCCAGCAGCCGCCGGACCTACGAGCAGTACTTC. This codes for CASSRRTYEQYF.

The chain employs TRBV2 and TRBJ1-3, with TRBD1 as a possible D gene (6 bases). Germline lookup yields CDR1 SNHLY and CDR2 FYNNEI. Trimming left V 8 bases short and J 0 bases short, with 14 bases between. This CDR3 spans 15 amino acids. CDR3 DNA sequence: TGTGCCAGCGGGTCGACAGGAGTCTCTGGAAACACCATATATTTT. This translates into CASGSTGVSGNTIYF.

The rearrangement uses TRBV19 and TRBJ1-1; D is ambiguous. Germline values: CDR1 LNHDA, CDR2 SQIVND (reference sequence). The length of the CDR3 is 15 residues. The germline V and J ends were trimmed by 5 bases and 0 bases, with 13 bases remaining between them. The CDR3 sequence: CASSGQVNMNTEAFF. DNA of the CDR3: TGTGCCAGTAGTGGCCAGGTTAATATGAACACTGAAGCTTTCTTT. Full variable domain (remainder filled in from reference TRBV19 and TRBJ1-1): DGGITQSPKYLFRKEGQNVTLSCEQNLNHDAMYWYRQDPGQGLRLIYYSQIVNDFQKGDIAEGYSVSREKKESFPLTVTSAQKNPTAFYLCASSGQVNMNTEAFFGQGTRLTVV.

V usage is TRBV7-2 and J usage is TRBJ1-1; tentative D call: TRBD1 (6 bases). V shed 7 bases and J shed 3 bases, with 18 bases lying between them. Per germline, CDR1 SGHTA and CDR2 FQGNSA. The CDR3 has 15 residues. CDR3: CASKDSSGRDTEAFF. As DNA, the CDR3 is TGTGCCAGCAAGGACAGTTCAGGGCGGGACACTGAAGCTTTCTTT. Looking up the rest from reference TRBV7-2 and TRBJ1-1 gives the full variable domain: GAGVSQSPSNKVTEKGKDVELRCDPISGHTALYWYRQSLGQGLEFLIYFQGNSAPDKSGLPSDRFSAERTGGSVSTLTIQRTQQEDSAVYLCASKDSSGRDTEAFFGQGTRLTVV.

J is TRBJ2-3 and V is TRBV5-1, with D perhaps given as TRBD1 or TRBD2 (6 bases each). There are 16 residues in the CDR3. Trimming removed 0 bases at V and 3 bases at J, with 14 bases between. Germline V gene sequence: CDR1 SGHRS, CDR2 YFSETQ. CDR3 amino acids: CASSLVRGHGTDTQYF. The CDR3 nucleotides read TGCGCCAGCAGCTTGGTTCGGGGGCACGGGACAGATACGCAGTATTTT.

The gene calls are TRBV4-3 and TRBJ1-2, with 10 nucleotides matching TRBD1. V trimming: 4 bases; J trimming: 3 bases; junction bases outside the gene matches: 8. The CDR3 consists of 16 residues. CDR1 is LGHNA and CDR2 is YSLEER in the germline V gene. The CDR3 loop reads CASSRTDRGNHYGYTF. DNA for the CDR3: TGCGCCAGCAGCCGGACGGACAGGGGGAATCACTATGGCTACACCTTC.

The V gene is TRBV9, the J gene TRBJ2-1; D remains unclear. Between the trimmed V and J ends, which lost 0 bases and 4 bases, there was a span of 11 bases. Germline CDR1 SGDLS, CDR2 YYNGEE. The CDR3 length is 15 residues. CDR3 coding DNA: TGTGCCAGCAGCGTAGGTGGCGGAGAATACAATGAGCAGTTCTTC. It codes for CASSVGGGEYNEQFF.

DNA for the CDR3: TGTGCCAGCCACGCGGGAGGGCCCTCCTACAATGAGCAGTTCTTC. Translation gives CASHAGGPSYNEQFF. This chain uses TRBV6-5 with TRBJ2-1, with 9 bases lining up with TRBD2. Germline V CDR1 and CDR2: MNHEY, SVGAGI. The ends lost 8 bases at V and 0 bases at J; junction bases unmatched: 5. There are 15 residues in the CDR3.

The J gene is TRBJ2-3, the V gene TRBV28; 10 bases match TRBD1. V gave up 6 bases and J gave up 6 bases; unmatched junction bases: 6. Per the germline V gene, CDR1 is MDHEN and CDR2 is SYDVKM. The CDR3 runs to 14 residues. The CDR3 DNA follows: TGTGCCAGCAGCCAGACAGGGGGCCTCGATACGCAGTATTTT. This gives the protein CASSQTGGLDTQYF.

This clone has only a few counts. This sequence joins TRBV9 and TRBJ1-1; TRBD1 might be the D (6 bases). Germline values: CDR1 SGDLS, CDR2 YYNGEE. This CDR3 is 15 amino acids long. The ends were cut back, 2 bases at V and 0 bases at J, with 11 bases in the middle. The DNA of the CDR3 is TGTGCCAGCAGCGTCGGACAGAGCATGAACACTGAAGCTTTCTTT. Translation: CASSVGQSMNTEAFF.